This section outlines one T cell receptor (beta chain) sequence together with its context. Its antigen is currently not known. Base qualities are not at hand, and no much larger clone is one base apart. Library preparation employed PCR. At the Johns Hopkins FTIC core, DNA from the cultured CD4+ T cells underwent TCR sequencing with the Oncomine TCR Beta short-read assay. The QIAamp micro DNA kit was used to extract genomic DNA from the cultured CD4+ T cells. Oncomine TCR Beta libraries from cultured CD4+ T cells were pooled with unique dual indexes and sequenced on an Illumina iSeq 100. As for the original processing: Non-productive sequences were removed, and CDR3s not starting with C, not ending with F or W, or shorter than 7 amino acids were discarded. The MANAFEST web application identified antigen-specific clonotypes by comparing peptide-stimulated wells against reference wells and other culture wells. An FDR below 0.05, an odds ratio above 5, and a productive frequency above 0.1% in at least two of three replicate wells were required for clones to be considered positive. Cross-reactive clonotypes were defined as significantly expanded in both SARS-CoV-2 spike wells and at least one common cold coronavirus spike condition. CDR3 homology was assessed with Levenshtein distances (stringdist) and unrooted phylogenetic trees (ape) in R version 3.6.1. The public sequencing data were trimmed at Q25 with fastp and processed into clonotypes with MiXCR by TCRdb, which kept only in-frame beta chains. All rows with the same CDR3 protein become a single entry with the most common DNA and genes. The V and J calls here are based on TCRdb, not the publication. Across this sample there are approximately 16,000 distinct CDR3 sequences, with around 50% seen only once. Together, the top ten hold 3.7% of the sample.

This entry is derived from a study of vaccination and CD4 T cells after COVID-19 (dated by TCRdb to 2022 to 2024). About the investigation overall: Convalescent patients had a positive SARS-CoV-2 result on nasal swab PCR, and of these patients, nine had mild disease and one had severe disease. The convalescent cohort comprised six males and four females, including two Hispanic individuals, seven Caucasians, two Asians and one multiracial person. Each participant got two doses of either the Pfizer-BioNTech BNT162b2 vaccine (n=8) or the Moderna mRNA-1273 vaccine (n=2). Post-COVID blood samples from convalescent patients were collected a median of roughly 100 days after diagnosis, with a range of roughly 30 to 170 days. Post-vaccine blood samples were obtained a median of roughly 75 days after the second vaccine dose, with a range of about 13 to 250 days. For stimulating the cultures, overlapping spike peptide pools were used, derived from SARS-CoV-2 as well as from the common cold coronaviruses HCoV-NL63, HCoV-OC43 and HCoV-229E. As controls, cultures received a CEFX viral epitope pool (the positive control), an HIV-1 Nef peptide pool (the negative control), or no peptide at all. In nine to eleven COVID-19 convalescent patients and 4 infection-naive healthy vaccine recipients, researchers compared the spike-specific CD4+ TCR repertoire from before mRNA vaccination with the repertoire from after.

CDR1 and CDR2 (SQVTM, ANQGSEA) derive from the germline V gene. The V end gives up 2 bases and the J end 6 bases, leaving 8 bases in the junction not matched to a gene. The CDR3 sequence holds 14 residues, the cysteine and phenylalanine included. Solely the CDR3 DNA is kept, with 42 bases framed from the first base. The investigation overall reported the following: In convalescent patients, a median approximately 90% of post-vaccine SARS-CoV-2-reactive clones were detected only after vaccination, suggesting vaccine-specific priming. In convalescent patients, nearly all vaccine-specific clones (304 of 307) were found to be mono-reactive for SARS-CoV-2 spike rather than cross-reactive with common cold coronaviruses. An increase in the median number of SARS-CoV-2-reactive clonotypes from approximately 23 after infection to about 39 after vaccination was observed, but the change was not found to be significant. Only a relatively small number of convalescent patients were included in the study, and early timepoints following natural infection were not analyzed.

The treatment or condition label here, explained by the study, means: approximately nine-day PBMC culture with coronavirus spike peptide pools or control peptides (ViraFEST assay). The ViraFEST assay was used in the study, in which antigen-specific T cells were expanded with peptide pools and expanded clonotypes were subsequently identified by TCR sequencing. The positive SARS-CoV-2 PCR tests of the convalescent patients were dated from March to December 2020, before the Alpha, Beta and Delta variants emerged in the United States. Each well held approximately 2 million PBMCs cultured in IMDM containing roughly 5% human AB serum and around 10 IU/ml IL-2, with around 9.7 ug/ml peptide pools added. Half of the culture medium was replaced with fresh IL-2-containing medium on days 3 and 7. Once the cells had been in culture for roughly 11 days, the EasySep CD4+ T cell isolation kit was used to isolate CD4+ T cells by negative selection. PBMCs were separated from whole blood using Ficoll-Paque Plus gradient centrifugation and then either used fresh or cryopreserved at -140C. In general, triplicate wells were set up for every culture condition.

This receptor was identified in a human donor who had recovered from COVID-19. The specimen was CD4+ T cells from blood, cultured in vitro, collected before SARS-CoV-2 vaccination. The chain employs TRBV29-1 and TRBJ1-2; 8 junctional bases match TRBD1. In nucleotides, the sequence is TGCAGCGTTGAAAAGCAGGGGGCCGTGGATGGCTACACCTTC. The encoded protein is CSVEKQGAVDGYTF.